The clone carrying this TCR beta chain is judged medium-sized (0.01 to 0.1%). This sample was taken from a study of T-cell memory formation after mild COVID-19. The CDR3 is made up of 14 amino acids. The germline gives CDR1 SGHTA, CDR2 FQGNSA. V lost 6 bases to trimming and J lost 2 bases, with 12 bases between them. TCRdb re-derived calls from the 5' RACE reads in MiXCR, one entry per CDR3 protein. Found here are just under 5,000 distinct CDR3 sequences, around 25% of them singletons; the top ten hold around 2.1%. The clonotype comes from an adult who had mild COVID-19 (a few samples of this study predate the infection). Cell type and time point are not known. Material: PBMCs or a T cell subset sorted from them (not recorded which). V gene TRBV7-2 combines with J gene TRBJ2-3; a weak D match, TRBD2 (6 bases). DNA of the CDR3: TGTGCCAGCAGTCGGGGGAGAACCACAGATACGCAGTATTTT. Residues: CASSRGRTTDTQYF.